A single sample is the source of the 30 T cell receptor beta chains below, sequenced in a study of T cells in Graves' hyperthyroidism and ophthalmopathy. Researchers amplified the TCR beta CDR3 regions from RNA transcripts. HTBI primers were employed in a first-round RT-PCR of the TCR CDR3. TCRdb fed the multiplex PCR reads into MiXCR, producing one record per CDR3 protein. This sample has about 480,000 distinct CDR3 sequences, with 13% to 15% found just once. The sequenced material came from blood. The receptors were gathered from a woman younger than 30 with Graves' hyperthyroidism.

This clonotype was picked up many times. V usage is TRBV2 and J usage is TRBJ2-7, with 8 bases lining up with TRBD1. Germline V gene data show CDR1 as SNHLY and CDR2 as FYNNEI. V lost 6 bases, J lost 5 bases, and 12 bases stayed unmatched. The length of the CDR3 is 15 residues. In DNA form, the CDR3 reads TGTGCCAGCAGAGAGGGCCAGGGGGCTAACCACGAGCAGTACGTC. Protein: CASREGQGANHEQYV.

At least ten counts were recorded for this clonotype. This chain joins TRBV2 and TRBJ2-3, with D possibly called TRBD1 or TRBD2 (6 bases each). The CDR3 contains 13 residues. Deletions cut 7 bases from V and 0 bases from J, with 8 bases between. CDR1 is SNHLY and CDR2 is FYNNEI in the germline V gene. The CDR3 DNA reads TGTGCCAGCACGGGGGCTAGCACAGATACGCAGTATTTT. As protein: CASTGASTDTQYF. Full variable domain (remainder filled in from reference TRBV2 and TRBJ2-3): EPEVTQTPSHQVTQMGQEVILRCVPISNHLYFYWYRQILGQKVEFLVSFYNNEISEKSEIFDDQFSVERPDGSNFTLKIRSTKLEDSAMYFCASTGASTDTQYFGPGTRLTVL.

This clonotype appeared many times. The rearrangement joins TRBV20-1 to TRBJ2-3; possibly TRBD2 for D (6 bases). CDR3 length: 16 amino acids. V was cut by 3 bases and J by 1 base, with 17 bases left in between. Germline V lookup: CDR1 DFQATT, CDR2 SNEGSKA (reference sequence). CDR3 residues: CSASARGTRGTDTQYF. In DNA, the CDR3 is TGCAGTGCTAGTGCTCGCGGGACTCGGGGCACAGATACGCAGTATTTT.

The chain recombines TRBV7-3 with TRBJ2-2; no firm D call. Trimming took 5 bases from V and 2 from J, leaving 6 bases between them. Germline CDR1 is SGHTA and CDR2 is FQGTGA. The CDR3 has 13 amino acids. The CDR3: CASSTKNTGELFF. The CDR3 nucleotides read TGTGCCAGCAGCACGAAAAACACCGGGGAGCTGTTTTTT.

The genes are TRBV27 and TRBJ2-7; D assignment may be TRBD1 or TRBD2 (6 bases each). Deletions cut 5 bases from V and 2 bases from J, with 16 bases between. Germline values: CDR1 MNHEY, CDR2 SMNVEV (reference sequence). The CDR3 totals 15 residues. Written as DNA, the CDR3 is TGTGCCAGCAGTCCCCAGGAGGGGGGCCCCTACGAGCAGTACTTC. Translating gives CASSPQEGGPYEQYF.

This clonotype was seen many times. The chain couples TRBV6-5 to TRBJ2-7, with 11 nucleotides matching TRBD2. CDR3 length equals 15 residues. Germline CDR1 reads MNHEY; CDR2 reads SVGAGI. J gave up 2 bases and V 0 bases, and 0 bases lay outside the gene matches. In DNA form, the CDR3 reads TGTGCCAGCAGTTACTCGACTAGCGGGACCTACGAGCAGTACTTC. Translation: CASSYSTSGTYEQYF.

The table lists this clonotype with many counts. V gene TRBV11-2 combines with J gene TRBJ2-5; possibly TRBD1 or TRBD2 for D (5 bases each). Trimming removed 3 bases from V and 4 bases from J, with 15 bases in between. The CDR3 extends over 15 amino acids. The germline CDR1 and CDR2 sequences are SGHAT and FQNNGV. In nucleotides, the CDR3 is TGTGCCAGCAGCTTTCGAGGGACCTTGGCAGAGACCCAGTACTTC. This sequence encodes CASSFRGTLAETQYF.

This clonotype was observed a few times. The J gene is TRBJ1-3, the V gene TRBV9; the match to TRBD1 covers 9 bases. V trimming: 4 bases; J trimming: 8 bases; junction bases outside the gene matches: 7. Germline assignment: CDR1 SGDLS and CDR2 YYNGEE. The CDR3 is 14 residues long. CDR3 DNA sequence: TGTGCCAGCAGCCCCTCGGGACAGGGTGACACCATATATTTT. It encodes CASSPSGQGDTIYF. Full variable domain (missing parts from reference TRBV9 and TRBJ1-3): DSGVTQTPKHLITATGQRVTLRCSPRSGDLSVYWYQQSLDQGLQFLIQYYNGEERAKGNILERFSAQQFPDLHSELNLSSLELGDSALYFCASSPSGQGDTIYFGEGSWLTVV.

The chain is built from TRBV25-1 and TRBJ2-4, with unresolved D. The V and J ends lost 3 bases and 5 bases respectively, with 14 bases between them. CDR1 is MGHDK, CDR2 SYGVNS, per germline. This CDR3 has 15 residues. CDR3 bases: TGTGCCAGCAGTGACGAATTGGGTAGGGAAAACATTCAGTACTTC. Translation: CASSDELGRENIQYF.

This clonotype was counted at least ten times. The CDR3 nucleotides are TGTGCCAGCAGTGAAGTTGTAGCGGGAGTCCGGGAGACCCAGTACTTC. Its translation is CASSEVVAGVRETQYF. V is TRBV2 and J is TRBJ2-5; TRBD2 matches at 9 bases. Germline values: CDR1 SNHLY, CDR2 FYNNEI. The CDR3 spans 16 residues. Trimming removed 1 base from V and 5 bases from J; junction bases left unmatched: 8.

The V gene is TRBV5-6, the J gene TRBJ2-4; D is possibly TRBD2 (5 bases). V lost 2 bases and J 5 bases, leaving 8 bases between the germline ends. The CDR3 spans 13 residues. CDR1 and CDR2 from the germline V gene are SGHDT and YYEEEE. The CDR3 nucleotides are TGTGCCAGCAGCTTTTACGGGGAAAACATTCAGTACTTC. Translation: CASSFYGENIQYF.

This clonotype was seen repeatedly, ten times or more. The chain employs TRBV25-1 and TRBJ2-5, with D unclear. Trimming took 2 bases from V and 2 from J, leaving 9 bases between them. Germline CDR1 MGHDK, CDR2 SYGVNS. The length of the CDR3 is 14 residues. The CDR3 DNA reads TGTGCCAGCAGTGAAGTGGGCTTACAAGAGACCCAGTACTTC. Amino acid sequence: CASSEVGLQETQYF. The full variable domain, completed using reference TRBV25-1 and TRBJ2-5, is EADIYQTPRYLVIGTGKKITLECSQTMGHDKMYWYQQDPGMELHLIHYSYGVNSTEKGDLSSESTVSRIRTEHFPLTLESARPSHTSQYLCASSEVGLQETQYFGPGTRLLVL.

This clonotype was seen many times. CDR3 bases: TGTGCCAGCAGTTCAGGGGTCTTACCTCACTACGAGCAGTACTTC. Translating gives CASSSGVLPHYEQYF. The V call is TRBV6-1, the J call TRBJ2-7; possible D gene TRBD1, 6 bases. V was trimmed by 5 bases and J by 3 bases, leaving 17 bases between them. CDR1 is MNHNS, CDR2 SASEGT, per germline. This CDR3 comprises 15 residues.

This clonotype was counted between two and nine times. The chain links TRBV19 to TRBJ1-2, with 10 bases aligning to TRBD1. V lost 2 bases, J lost 8 bases, and 8 bases stayed unmatched. The CDR3 consists of 15 residues. CDR1 and CDR2 from the germline V gene are LNHDA and SQIVND (reference sequence). The CDR3 bases are TGTGCCAGTAGTATACGGACAGGGGGACCCCAGGGCTACACCTTC. Residues: CASSIRTGGPQGYTF.

This clonotype came up many times. V usage is TRBV10-3 and J usage is TRBJ2-7; D gene ambiguous. The germline V gene encodes CDR1 ENHRY and CDR2 SYGVKD. The length of the CDR3 is 12 residues. Trimming removed 4 bases from V and 4 bases from J, with 8 bases in between. CDR3 region: CAISGVAYEQYF. The CDR3 nucleotides read TGTGCCATCAGTGGAGTGGCATACGAGCAGTACTTC.

This clonotype has more than one count but fewer than ten. This chain links TRBV6-1 with TRBJ1-1; tentatively, D is TRBD1 (6 bases). This CDR3 has 15 residues. Germline lookup yields CDR1 MNHNS and CDR2 SASEGT. The germline V and J ends were trimmed by 6 bases and 9 bases, with 23 bases remaining between them. The chain's CDR3 is CASSPEAGGGLKAFF. CDR3 nucleotides: TGTGCCAGCAGCCCTGAGGCGGGTGGGGGCTTGAAAGCTTTCTTT.

The chain joins TRBV11-3 to TRBJ2-4; possibly TRBD2 for D (6 bases). Germline lookup yields CDR1 SGHNT and CDR2 YENEEA. Trimming cost V 4 bases and J 3 bases, with 13 bases left between them. The CDR3 spans 15 residues. Here the CDR3 DNA reads TGTGCCAGCAGCTCGAGTGGGGGGAGCAAAAACATTCAGTACTTC. Its translation is CASSSSGGSKNIQYF.

This clonotype has more than one count but fewer than ten. The V call is TRBV19, the J call TRBJ1-5, with TRBD1 matching over 9 bases. Germline loops: CDR1 LNHDA, CDR2 SQIVND (reference sequence). The ends lost 5 bases at V and 3 bases at J; junction bases unmatched: 11. There are 17 residues in the CDR3. CDR3 region: CASSAIRDRAYNQPQHF. The CDR3 nucleotides read TGTGCCAGTAGTGCGATCCGGGACAGGGCATACAATCAGCCCCAGCATTTT.

This clonotype was detected ten times or more. The CDR3 bases are TGTGCCAGCAGTCTACAGGGAAGTCTCTATGGCTACACCTTC. Translation: CASSLQGSLYGYTF. The rearrangement uses TRBV27 and TRBJ1-2; TRBD1 is a possible D gene (6 bases). The V gene lost 5 bases and the J gene lost 4 bases, with 14 bases spanning the gap. The CDR3 sequence is 14 residues long. CDR1 is MNHEY and CDR2 is SMNVEV in the germline V gene (reference sequence).

The chain carries TRBV25-1 and TRBJ2-1, with 7 bases identical to TRBD2. The CDR3 length is 16 residues. V gave up 5 bases and J gave up 2 bases; unmatched junction bases: 9. Germline CDR1 and CDR2: MGHDK and SYGVNS. The CDR3 sequence is CASSPRGAGAYNEQFF. The CDR3 DNA sequence: TGTGCCAGCAGTCCTAGAGGGGCGGGGGCCTACAATGAGCAGTTCTTC.

The chain is built from TRBV20-1 and TRBJ2-2, with TRBD2 matching 7 bases. V shed 0 bases and J 5 bases; nucleotides not matched to a gene: 6. CDR1 and CDR2 (germline): DFQATT, SNEGSKA (reference sequence). The CDR3 loop spans 15 amino acids. CDR3 nucleotide sequence: TGCAGTGCTAGAGATCGACTAGCAATGACCGGGGAGCTGTTTTTT. Protein product: CSARDRLAMTGELFF.

A word on this clonotype: The final CDR3 position lacks the conserved phenylalanine or tryptophan, pointing to a likely read error. The rearrangement joins TRBV5-1 to TRBJ1-2; perhaps TRBD1 as D (5 bases). The V gene's germline CDR1 is SGHRS and CDR2 YFSETQ. The length of the CDR3 is 13 residues. Trimming removed 1 base from V and 2 bases from J, with 6 bases in between. Here the CDR3 reads CASSLQGNYGYTL. Written as DNA, the CDR3 is TGCGCCAGCAGCTTGCAGGGAAACTATGGCTACACCTTA.

This clonotype was counted at least ten times. CDR3 in DNA: TGTGCCAGCAGCCCCCGCTCGCTTTACAATGAGCAGTTCTTC. The encoded protein is CASSPRSLYNEQFF. This chain uses TRBV3-1 with TRBJ2-1; D is undetermined. Germline values: CDR1 LGHDT, CDR2 YNNKEL (reference sequence). This CDR3 is 14 amino acids long. V lost 4 bases to trimming and J lost 4 bases, with 11 bases between them.

This clonotype was seen at least ten times. The genes are TRBV9 and TRBJ1-6; 9 bases agree with TRBD1. Looked up from germline, CDR1 is SGDLS and CDR2 is YYNGEE. The CDR3 runs 13 residues. The V segment lost 3 bases and the J segment 10 bases; nucleotides outside the gene matches: 2. CDR3 protein: CASSETGGSPLHF. CDR3 nucleotide sequence: TGTGCCAGCAGCGAGACAGGGGGGTCACCCCTCCACTTT.

This clonotype has at least ten counts. The chain carries TRBV12-3 or TRBV12-4 and TRBJ2-1; 7 bases align to TRBD2. The V and J ends lost 2 bases and 6 bases, in that order; junction bases with no gene match: 7. This CDR3 has 15 amino acids. The CDR3 sequence: CASSLFGRRGNEQFF. The CDR3 DNA follows: TGTGCCAGCAGTTTATTCGGGAGGCGAGGCAATGAGCAGTTCTTC.

At least ten counts were recorded for this clonotype. The V and J genes are TRBV12-3 or TRBV12-4 and TRBJ2-1; 9 nucleotides align to TRBD2. The J segment lost 7 bases and the V segment lost 1 base, leaving 14 bases of the junction unmatched. This CDR3 has 18 amino acids. Here the CDR3 DNA reads TGTGCCAGCAGTTTAGTCACGGGGGGTAGCGGGAGAATGAATGAGCAGTTCTTC. Residues: CASSLVTGGSGRMNEQFF.

This clonotype has just a few counts. The chain uses TRBV10-3 and TRBJ1-2; 7 positions agree with TRBD1. Losses at the gene ends were 10 bases for V and 8 bases for J; bases not matched to a gene: 7. CDR3 length: 11 amino acids. Germline V gene data show CDR1 as ENHRY and CDR2 as SYGVKD. The CDR3 here is CATGTEGGYTF. The CDR3, as DNA: TGTGCCACCGGGACAGAGGGAGGCTACACCTTC.

In its sample, this clonotype was seen many times. The DNA of the CDR3 is TGTGCCAGCAGTTTTAGGCAAGCGGGAGCGGGCAATGAGCAGTTCTTC. Translation gives CASSFRQAGAGNEQFF. The gene calls are TRBV12-3 or TRBV12-4 and TRBJ2-1; TRBD2 aligns across 8 bases. This CDR3 comprises 16 residues. V lost 3 bases, J lost 6 bases, and 10 bases stayed unmatched.

V usage is TRBV9 and J usage is TRBJ2-5; 7 bases fit TRBD1. CDR3 length: 16 amino acids. Germline V gene lookup returns CDR1 SGDLS and CDR2 YYNGEE. J was trimmed by 2 bases and V by 3 bases; bases with no gene match: 10. The DNA for the CDR3 is TGTGCCAGCAGCGCAGGGACAGCGAGGGGGCAAGAGACCCAGTACTTC. Translation: CASSAGTARGQETQYF.

The CDR3 DNA is TGTGCCAGCGGAGCCCTGGATGAGCAGTTCTTC. As protein: CASGALDEQFF. The V gene is TRBV27, the J gene TRBJ2-1; no firm D call. Trimming cost V 8 bases and J 8 bases, with 10 bases left between them. CDR1 is MNHEY and CDR2 is SMNVEV in the germline V gene (reference sequence). The CDR3 length is 11 residues.